This T cell receptor beta chain was documented in a study of blood T cell repertoires in COVID-19 (dated by TCRdb to the early 2020s). For context, the study as a whole: Collaborator samples came from the United States, Italy and Spain and covered acute and convalescent phases of COVID-19. The repertoires were released in a freely available public database meant as a resource for research on the immune response to SARS-CoV-2. HLA class I and class II types, where available, came from metadata supplied by the sample provider rather than from assay-based typing. The material from the prospective study consisted of cDNA or gDNA derived from T cells, B-cell-depleted T cells, or PBMCs. A de-identified subject ID, COVID-19 status, age in years and sex were almost always included in the sample metadata. Samples were obtained from the ongoing ImmuneRACE study (first 160 participants) and from about 1,300 subjects provided by 6 global collaborators. Deeply sampled blood TCRbeta repertoires from subjects exposed to, actively infected with, or recovered from COVID-19 were included in the dataset.

Each collaborating institution followed its own protocols to collect whole blood in K2EDTA tubes. Collaborator samples were shipped for TCRbeta analysis as frozen whole blood, isolated PBMCs, or DNA extracted from either sample type. The immunoSEQ Assay, a bias-controlled multiplex PCR, was used to amplify TCRbeta CDR3 regions from genomic DNA. Per the original workflow: The number of nucleated cells in each sample was estimated by amplification of reference gene primers within the assay. To quantify the absolute abundance of each unique TCRbeta CDR3 rearrangement, sequence reads were collapsed and filtered. For each sample, productive Simpson clonality was calculated as the square root of Simpson's diversity index across productive rearrangements. TCRdb took over this immuneACCESS table, retaining in-frame rearrangements with V and J assigned. Such tables are incomplete; in checked studies, under half of the missing clones stem from an unresolved V gene, and the remainder is unexplained. That table furnishes V, J and clone size, whereas the DNA furnished D and trimming. Present in this sample are about 80,000 clones, roughly four fifths of which were seen just once. The ten largest clones take up 21% of the sample.

The germline ends are 12 bases apart after V is trimmed by 4 bases and J by 2 bases. Including cysteine and phenylalanine, the CDR3 has 14 amino acids. Only the CDR3 region is kept as DNA, spanning 42 bases read in frame from base 1. CDR1 and CDR2 (SGHAT, FQNNGV) derive from the germline V gene. Results the study describes overall, beyond this receptor: Clinical and demographic metadata were provided uncurated, with the amount varying by source and participant.

Notes on this clone: Its antigen has not been determined. No clone much larger than this one lies a single base away; base qualities are absent.

This receptor chain uses TRBV11-2 and TRBJ2-7; TRBD2 is a possible D gene, resting on 6 matching bases. This sequence originates from a human donor in a cohort sampled during active COVID-19. Sequencing input: peripheral blood. The CDR3 protein: CASSSMGGPYEQYF. The sequenced DNA: TGTGCCAGCAGCTCCATGGGGGGTCCCTACGAGCAGTACTTC.